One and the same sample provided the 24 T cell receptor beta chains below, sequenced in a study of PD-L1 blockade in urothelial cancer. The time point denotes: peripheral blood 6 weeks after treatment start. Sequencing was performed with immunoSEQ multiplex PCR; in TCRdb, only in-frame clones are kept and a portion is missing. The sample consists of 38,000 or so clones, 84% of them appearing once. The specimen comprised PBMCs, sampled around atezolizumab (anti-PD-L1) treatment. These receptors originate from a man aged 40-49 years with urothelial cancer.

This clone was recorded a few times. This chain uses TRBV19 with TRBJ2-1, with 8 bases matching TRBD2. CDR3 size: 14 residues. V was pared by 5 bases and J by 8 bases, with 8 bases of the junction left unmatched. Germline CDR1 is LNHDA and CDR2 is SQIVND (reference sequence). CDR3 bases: TGTGCCAGTAGTGTTAAAGCGGGAGTCTATGAGCAGTTCTTC. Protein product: CASSVKAGVYEQFF. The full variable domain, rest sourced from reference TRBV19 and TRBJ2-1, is DGGITQSPKYLFRKEGQNVTLSCEQNLNHDAMYWYRQDPGQGLRLIYYSQIVNDFQKGDIAEGYSVSREKKESFPLTVTSAQKNPTAFYLCASSVKAGVYEQFFGPGTRLTVL.

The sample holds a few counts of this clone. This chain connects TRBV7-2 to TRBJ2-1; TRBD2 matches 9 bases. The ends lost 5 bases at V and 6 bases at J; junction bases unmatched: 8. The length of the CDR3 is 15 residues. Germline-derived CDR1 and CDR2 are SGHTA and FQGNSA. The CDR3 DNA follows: TGTGCCAGCAGCCTTCCGGGACTAGCCCTCAATGAGCAGTTCTTC. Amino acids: CASSLPGLALNEQFF.

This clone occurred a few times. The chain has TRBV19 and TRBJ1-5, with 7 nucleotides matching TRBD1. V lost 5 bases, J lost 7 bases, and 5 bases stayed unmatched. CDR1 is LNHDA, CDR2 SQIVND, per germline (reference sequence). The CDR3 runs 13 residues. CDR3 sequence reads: CASSSQGGQPQHF. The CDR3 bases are TGTGCCAGTAGTTCTCAGGGGGGACAGCCCCAGCATTTT.

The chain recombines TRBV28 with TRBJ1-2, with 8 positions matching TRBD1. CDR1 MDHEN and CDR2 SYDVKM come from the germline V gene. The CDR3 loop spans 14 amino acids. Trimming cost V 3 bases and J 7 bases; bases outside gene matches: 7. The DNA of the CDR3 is TGTGCCAGCAGTTTGCTCACAGGGGGTGGTGGCTACACCTTC. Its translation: CASSLLTGGGGYTF.

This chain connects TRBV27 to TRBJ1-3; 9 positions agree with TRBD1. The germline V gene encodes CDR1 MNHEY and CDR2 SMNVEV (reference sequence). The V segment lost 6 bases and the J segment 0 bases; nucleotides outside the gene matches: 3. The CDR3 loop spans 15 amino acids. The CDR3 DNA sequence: TGTGCCAGCAGCTACAGGGGGCACTCTGGAAACACCATATATTTT. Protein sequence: CASSYRGHSGNTIYF.

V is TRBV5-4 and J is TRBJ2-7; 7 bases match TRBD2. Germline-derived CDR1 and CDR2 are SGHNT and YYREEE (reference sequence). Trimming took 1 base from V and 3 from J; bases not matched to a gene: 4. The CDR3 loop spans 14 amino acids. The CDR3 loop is CASSLIGTNYEQYF. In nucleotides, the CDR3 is TGTGCCAGCAGCTTGATTGGGACTAACTACGAGCAGTACTTC.

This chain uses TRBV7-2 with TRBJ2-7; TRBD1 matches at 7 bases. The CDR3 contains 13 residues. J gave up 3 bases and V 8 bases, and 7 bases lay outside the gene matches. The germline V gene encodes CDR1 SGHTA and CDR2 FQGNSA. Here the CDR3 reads CASVGQGDYEQYF. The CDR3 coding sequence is TGTGCCAGCGTAGGGCAGGGGGACTACGAGCAGTACTTC.

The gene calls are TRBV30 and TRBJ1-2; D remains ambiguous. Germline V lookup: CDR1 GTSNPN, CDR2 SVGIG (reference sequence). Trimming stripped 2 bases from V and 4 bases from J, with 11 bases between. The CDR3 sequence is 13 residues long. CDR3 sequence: CAWSNGVSYGYTF. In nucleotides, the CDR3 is TGTGCCTGGAGTAACGGGGTTTCCTATGGCTACACCTTC.

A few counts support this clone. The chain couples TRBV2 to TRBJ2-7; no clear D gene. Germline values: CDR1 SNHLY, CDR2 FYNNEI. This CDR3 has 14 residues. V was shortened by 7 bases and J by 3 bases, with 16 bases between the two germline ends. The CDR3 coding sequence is TGTGCCAGCAAACCGATCAAGAGTGGCTACGAGCAGTACTTC. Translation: CASKPIKSGYEQYF.

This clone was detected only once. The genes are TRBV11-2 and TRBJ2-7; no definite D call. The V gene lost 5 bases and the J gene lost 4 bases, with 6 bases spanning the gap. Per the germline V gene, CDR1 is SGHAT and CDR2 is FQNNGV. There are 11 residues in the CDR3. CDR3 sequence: CASSLFYEQYF. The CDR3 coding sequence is TGTGCCAGCAGCCTTTTTTACGAGCAGTACTTC.

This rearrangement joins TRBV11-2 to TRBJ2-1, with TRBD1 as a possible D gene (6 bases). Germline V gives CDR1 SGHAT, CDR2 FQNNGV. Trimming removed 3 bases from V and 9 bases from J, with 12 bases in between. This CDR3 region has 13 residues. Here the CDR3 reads CASSLGAGGEQFF. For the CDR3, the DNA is TGTGCCAGCAGCTTGGGGGCTGGGGGTGAGCAGTTCTTC.

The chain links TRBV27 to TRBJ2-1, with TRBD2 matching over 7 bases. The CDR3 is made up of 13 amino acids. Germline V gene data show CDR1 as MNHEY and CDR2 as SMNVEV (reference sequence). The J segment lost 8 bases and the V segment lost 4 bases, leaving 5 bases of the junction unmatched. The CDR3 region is CASSWRGGDEQFF. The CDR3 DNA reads TGTGCCAGCAGTTGGAGGGGAGGGGATGAGCAGTTCTTC.

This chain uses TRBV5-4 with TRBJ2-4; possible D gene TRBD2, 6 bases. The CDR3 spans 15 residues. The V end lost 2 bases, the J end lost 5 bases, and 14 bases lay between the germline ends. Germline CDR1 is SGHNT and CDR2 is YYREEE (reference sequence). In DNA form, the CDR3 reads TGTGCCAGCAGCTTCGGGAAAGGCGGGGAAAACATTCAGTACTTC. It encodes CASSFGKGGENIQYF. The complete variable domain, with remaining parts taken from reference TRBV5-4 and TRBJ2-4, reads ETGVTQSPTHLIKTRGQQVTLRCSSQSGHNTVSWYQQALGQGPQFIFQYYREEENGRGNFPPRFSGLQFPNYSSELNVNALELDDSALYLCASSFGKGGENIQYFGAGTRLSVL.

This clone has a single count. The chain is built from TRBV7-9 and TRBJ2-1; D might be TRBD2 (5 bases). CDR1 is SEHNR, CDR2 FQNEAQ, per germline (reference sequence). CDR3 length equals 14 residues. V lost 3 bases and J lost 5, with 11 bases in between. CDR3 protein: CASSFGKDDNEQFF. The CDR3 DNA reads TGTGCCAGCAGCTTCGGGAAGGACGACAATGAGCAGTTCTTC.

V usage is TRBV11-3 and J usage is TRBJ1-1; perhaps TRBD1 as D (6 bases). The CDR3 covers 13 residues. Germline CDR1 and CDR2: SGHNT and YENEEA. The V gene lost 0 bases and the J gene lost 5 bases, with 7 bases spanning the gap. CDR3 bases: TGTGCCAGCAGCTTAGACAGGGGTACTGAAGCTTTCTTT. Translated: CASSLDRGTEAFF.

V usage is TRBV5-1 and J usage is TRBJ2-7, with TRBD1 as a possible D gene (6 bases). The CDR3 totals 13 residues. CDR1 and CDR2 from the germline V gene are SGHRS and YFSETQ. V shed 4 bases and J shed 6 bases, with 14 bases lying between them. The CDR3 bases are TGCGCCAGCAGCCCCTGGGGGCAAGGCGAGCAGTACTTC. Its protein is CASSPWGQGEQYF.

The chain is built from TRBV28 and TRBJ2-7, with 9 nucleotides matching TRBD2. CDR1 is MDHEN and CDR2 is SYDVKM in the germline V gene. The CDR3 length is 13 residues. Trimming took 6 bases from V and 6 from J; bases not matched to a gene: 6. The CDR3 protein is CASRASGIREQYF. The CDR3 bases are TGTGCCAGCAGGGCTAGCGGGATACGCGAGCAGTACTTC. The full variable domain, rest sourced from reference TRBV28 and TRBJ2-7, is DVKVTQSSRYLVKRTGEKVFLECVQDMDHENMFWYRQDPGLGLRLIYFSYDVKMKEKGDIPEGYSVSREKKERFSLILESASTNQTSMYLCASRASGIREQYFGPGTRLTVT.

This CDR3 reads CASSFAGSNYGYTF. The CDR3 coding sequence is TGTGCCAGCAGTTTCGCAGGGTCCAACTATGGCTACACCTTC. J is TRBJ1-2 and V is TRBV28, with D tentatively TRBD1 (5 bases). Germline CDR1 MDHEN, CDR2 SYDVKM. CDR3 length: 14 residues. The germline V and J ends were trimmed by 3 bases and 2 bases, with 10 bases remaining between them.

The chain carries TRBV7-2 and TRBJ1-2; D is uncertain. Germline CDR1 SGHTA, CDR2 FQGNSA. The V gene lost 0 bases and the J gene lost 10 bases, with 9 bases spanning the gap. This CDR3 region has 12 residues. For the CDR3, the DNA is TGTGCCAGCAGCTTAGCCGGCCGGGACTACACCTTC. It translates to CASSLAGRDYTF.

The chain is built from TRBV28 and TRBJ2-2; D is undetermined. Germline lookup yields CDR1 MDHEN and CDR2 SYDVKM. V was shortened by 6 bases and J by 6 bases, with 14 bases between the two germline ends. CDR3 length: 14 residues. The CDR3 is CASRSTTRAGELFF. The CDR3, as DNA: TGTGCCAGCAGATCCACCACCCGGGCCGGGGAGCTGTTTTTT.

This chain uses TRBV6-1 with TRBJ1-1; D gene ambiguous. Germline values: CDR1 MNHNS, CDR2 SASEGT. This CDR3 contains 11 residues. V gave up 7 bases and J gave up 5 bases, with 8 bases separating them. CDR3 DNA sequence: TGTGCCAGCACCCAGGTAACTGAAGCTTTCTTT. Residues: CASTQVTEAFF.

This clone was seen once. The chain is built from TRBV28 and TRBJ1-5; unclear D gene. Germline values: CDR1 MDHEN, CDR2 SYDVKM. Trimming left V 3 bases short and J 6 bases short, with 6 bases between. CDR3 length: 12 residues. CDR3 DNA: TGTGCCAGCAGTTTTGGGAGTCAGCCCCAGCATTTT. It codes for CASSFGSQPQHF.

Written as DNA, the CDR3 is TGCGCCAGCAGCGCCTCTCCTAGCGGGACCTTCCAAGAGACCCAGTACTTC. Translation gives CASSASPSGTFQETQYF. This chain uses TRBV5-1 with TRBJ2-5; 9 nucleotides agree with TRBD2. The CDR3 runs 17 residues. With 4 bases clipped from V and 1 base from J, the junction kept 11 bases outside the gene matches. Germline V gene data show CDR1 as SGHRS and CDR2 as YFSETQ.

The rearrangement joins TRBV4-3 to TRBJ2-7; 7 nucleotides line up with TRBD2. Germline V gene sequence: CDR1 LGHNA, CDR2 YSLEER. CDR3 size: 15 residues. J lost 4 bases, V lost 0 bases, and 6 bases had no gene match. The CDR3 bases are TGCGCCAGCAGCCAAGAAGCGGGGCTCCCATACGAGCAGTACTTC. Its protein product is CASSQEAGLPYEQYF.